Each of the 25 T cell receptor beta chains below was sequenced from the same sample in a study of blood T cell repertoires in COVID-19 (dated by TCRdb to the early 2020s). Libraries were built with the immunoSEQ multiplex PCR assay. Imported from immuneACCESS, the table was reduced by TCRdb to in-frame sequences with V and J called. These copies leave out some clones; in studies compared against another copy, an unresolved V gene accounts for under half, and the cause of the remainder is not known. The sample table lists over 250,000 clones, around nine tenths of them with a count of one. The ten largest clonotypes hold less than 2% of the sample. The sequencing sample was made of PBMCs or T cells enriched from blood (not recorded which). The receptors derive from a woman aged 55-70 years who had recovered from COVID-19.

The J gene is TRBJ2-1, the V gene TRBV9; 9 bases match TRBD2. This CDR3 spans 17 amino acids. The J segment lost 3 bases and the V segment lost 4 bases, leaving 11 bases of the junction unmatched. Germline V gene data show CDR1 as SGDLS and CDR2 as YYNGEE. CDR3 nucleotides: TGTGCCAGCAGCACGAGGGTGGCGGGAGGGGTCTACAATGAGCAGTTCTTC. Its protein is CASSTRVAGGVYNEQFF.

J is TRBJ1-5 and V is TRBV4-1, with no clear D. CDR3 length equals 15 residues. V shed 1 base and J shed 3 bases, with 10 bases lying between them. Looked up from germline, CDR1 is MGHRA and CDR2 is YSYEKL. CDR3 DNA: TGCGCCAGCAGCCAAGGACGGGGATTCAATCAGCCCCAGCATTTT. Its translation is CASSQGRGFNQPQHF.

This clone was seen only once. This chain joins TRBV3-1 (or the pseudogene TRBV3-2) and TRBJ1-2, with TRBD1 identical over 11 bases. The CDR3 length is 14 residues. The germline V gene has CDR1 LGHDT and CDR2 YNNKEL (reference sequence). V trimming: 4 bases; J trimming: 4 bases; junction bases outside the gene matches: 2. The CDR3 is CASSLGTGGYGYTF. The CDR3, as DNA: TGTGCCAGCAGCCTCGGGACAGGGGGCTATGGCTACACCTTC.

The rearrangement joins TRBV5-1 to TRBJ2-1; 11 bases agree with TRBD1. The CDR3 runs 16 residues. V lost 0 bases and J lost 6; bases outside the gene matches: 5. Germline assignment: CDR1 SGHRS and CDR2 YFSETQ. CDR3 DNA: TGCGCCAGCAGCTTGGCCGGGGGGACAGGGGGCAATGAGCAGTTCTTC. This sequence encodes CASSLAGGTGGNEQFF.

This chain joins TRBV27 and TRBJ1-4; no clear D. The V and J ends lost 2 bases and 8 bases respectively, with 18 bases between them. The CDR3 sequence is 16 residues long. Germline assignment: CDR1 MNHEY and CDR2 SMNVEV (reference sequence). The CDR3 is CASSLRYWEGREKLFF. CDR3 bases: TGTGCCAGCAGTTTAAGATACTGGGAGGGCCGAGAAAAACTGTTTTTT.

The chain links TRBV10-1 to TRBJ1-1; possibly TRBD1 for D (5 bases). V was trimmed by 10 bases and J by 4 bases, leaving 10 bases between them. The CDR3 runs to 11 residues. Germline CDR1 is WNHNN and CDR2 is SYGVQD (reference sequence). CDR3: CAKQEGTEAFF. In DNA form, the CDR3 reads TGCGCCAAACAGGAGGGCACTGAAGCTTTCTTT.

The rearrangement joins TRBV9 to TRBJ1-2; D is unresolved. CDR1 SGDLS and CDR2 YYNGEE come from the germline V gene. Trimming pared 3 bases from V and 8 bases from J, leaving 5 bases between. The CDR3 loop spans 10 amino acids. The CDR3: CASSGEGYTF. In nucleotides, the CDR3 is TGTGCCAGCAGCGGAGAGGGCTACACCTTC.

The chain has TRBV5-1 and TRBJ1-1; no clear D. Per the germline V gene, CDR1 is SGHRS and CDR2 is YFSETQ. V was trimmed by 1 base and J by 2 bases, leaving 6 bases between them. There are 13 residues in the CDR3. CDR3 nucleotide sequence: TGCGCCAGCAGCTTGATGTCAAACACTGAAGCTTTCTTT. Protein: CASSLMSNTEAFF.

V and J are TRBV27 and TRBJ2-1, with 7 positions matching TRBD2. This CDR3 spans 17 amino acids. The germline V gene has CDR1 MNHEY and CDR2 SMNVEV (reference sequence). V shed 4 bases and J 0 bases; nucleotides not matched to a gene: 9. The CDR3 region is CASSYTGGRSSYNEQFF. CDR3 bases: TGTGCCAGCAGTTATACGGGGGGACGAAGCTCCTACAATGAGCAGTTCTTC.

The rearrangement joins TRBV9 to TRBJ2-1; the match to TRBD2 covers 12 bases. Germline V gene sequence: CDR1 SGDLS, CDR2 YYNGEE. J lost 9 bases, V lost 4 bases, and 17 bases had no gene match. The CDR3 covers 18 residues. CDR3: CASSPARGLAGGSGEQFF. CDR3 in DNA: TGTGCCAGCAGCCCCGCAAGGGGGCTAGCGGGAGGGTCCGGTGAGCAGTTCTTC. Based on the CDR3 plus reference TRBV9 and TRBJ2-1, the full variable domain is DSGVTQTPKHLITATGQRVTLRCSPRSGDLSVYWYQQSLDQGLQFLIQYYNGEERAKGNILERFSAQQFPDLHSELNLSSLELGDSALYFCASSPARGLAGGSGEQFFGPGTRLTVL.

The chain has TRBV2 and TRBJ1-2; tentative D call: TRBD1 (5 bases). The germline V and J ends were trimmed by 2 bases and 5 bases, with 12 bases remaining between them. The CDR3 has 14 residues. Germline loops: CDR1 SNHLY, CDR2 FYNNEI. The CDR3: CASSEQGPGYGYTF. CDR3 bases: TGTGCCAGCAGTGAACAGGGCCCAGGTTATGGCTACACCTTC.

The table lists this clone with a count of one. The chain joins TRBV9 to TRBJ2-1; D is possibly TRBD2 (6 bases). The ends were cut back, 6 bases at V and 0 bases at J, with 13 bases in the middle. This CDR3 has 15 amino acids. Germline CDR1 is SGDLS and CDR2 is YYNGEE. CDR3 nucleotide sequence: TGTGCCAGCACCTCTGACGGGAGCTCCTACAATGAGCAGTTCTTC. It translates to CASTSDGSSYNEQFF.

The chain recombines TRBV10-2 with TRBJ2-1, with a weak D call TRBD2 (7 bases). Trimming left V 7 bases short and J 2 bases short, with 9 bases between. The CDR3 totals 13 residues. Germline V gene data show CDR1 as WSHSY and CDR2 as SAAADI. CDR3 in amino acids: CASTGGPYNEQFF. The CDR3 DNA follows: TGCGCCAGCACGGGGGGCCCCTACAATGAGCAGTTCTTC.

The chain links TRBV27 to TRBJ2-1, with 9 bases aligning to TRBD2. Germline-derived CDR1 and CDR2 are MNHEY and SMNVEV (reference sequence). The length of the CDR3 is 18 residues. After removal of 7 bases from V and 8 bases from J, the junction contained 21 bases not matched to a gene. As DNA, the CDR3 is TGTGCCAGCAAACCCTATTCGGCGGGGGGGACTGCTATCGATGAGCAGTTCTTC. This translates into CASKPYSAGGTAIDEQFF.

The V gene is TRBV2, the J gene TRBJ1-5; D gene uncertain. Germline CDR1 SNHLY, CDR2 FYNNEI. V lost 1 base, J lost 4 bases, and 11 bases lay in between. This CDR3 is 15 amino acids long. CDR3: CASSEEGGGNQPQHF. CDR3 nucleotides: TGTGCCAGCAGTGAAGAAGGAGGAGGTAATCAGCCCCAGCATTTT.

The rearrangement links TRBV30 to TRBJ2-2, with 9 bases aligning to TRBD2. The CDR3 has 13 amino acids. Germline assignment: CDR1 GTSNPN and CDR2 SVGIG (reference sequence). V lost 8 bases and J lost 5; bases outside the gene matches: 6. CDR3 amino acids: CAGIAGVTGELFF. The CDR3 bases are TGTGCCGGTATAGCGGGAGTTACCGGGGAGCTGTTTTTT.

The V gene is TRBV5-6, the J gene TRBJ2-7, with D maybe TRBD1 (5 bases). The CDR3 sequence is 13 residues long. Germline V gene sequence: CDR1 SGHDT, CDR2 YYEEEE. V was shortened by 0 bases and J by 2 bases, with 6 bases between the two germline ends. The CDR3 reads CASSLETAYEQYF. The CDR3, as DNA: TGTGCCAGCAGCTTGGAGACAGCCTACGAGCAGTACTTC.

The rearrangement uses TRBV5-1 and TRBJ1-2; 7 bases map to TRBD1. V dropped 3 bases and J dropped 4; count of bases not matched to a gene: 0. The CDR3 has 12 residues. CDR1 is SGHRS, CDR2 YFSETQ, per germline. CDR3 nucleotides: TGCGCCAGCAGCTGGGACAGCTATGGCTACACCTTC. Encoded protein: CASSWDSYGYTF.

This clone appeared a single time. Here the CDR3 DNA reads TGTGCCAGCAGCTTGAGACGGGACACGGTGGCGTCACCCCTCCACTTT. Translating it yields CASSLRRDTVASPLHF. J is TRBJ1-6 and V is TRBV13, with D perhaps TRBD1 (6 bases). The germline V gene has CDR1 PRHDT and CDR2 FYEKMQ (reference sequence). The CDR3 is made up of 16 amino acids. V lost 3 bases and J lost 10, with 19 bases in between.

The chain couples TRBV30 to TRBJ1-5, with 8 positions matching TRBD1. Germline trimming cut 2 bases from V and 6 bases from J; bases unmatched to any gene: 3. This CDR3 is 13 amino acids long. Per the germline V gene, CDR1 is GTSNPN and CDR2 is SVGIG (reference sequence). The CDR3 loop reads CAWSPQGAQPQHF. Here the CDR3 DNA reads TGTGCCTGGAGTCCCCAGGGGGCTCAGCCCCAGCATTTT.

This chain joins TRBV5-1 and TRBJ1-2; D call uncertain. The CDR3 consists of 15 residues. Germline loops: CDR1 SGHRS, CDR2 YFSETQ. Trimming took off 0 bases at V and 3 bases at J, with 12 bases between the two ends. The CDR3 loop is CASSLDEQVHYGYTF. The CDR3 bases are TGCGCCAGCAGCTTGGATGAGCAAGTGCACTATGGCTACACCTTC.

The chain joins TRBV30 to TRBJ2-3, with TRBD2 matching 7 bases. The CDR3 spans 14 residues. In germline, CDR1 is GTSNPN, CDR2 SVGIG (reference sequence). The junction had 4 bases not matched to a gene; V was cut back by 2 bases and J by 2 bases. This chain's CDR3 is CAWSPKRDTDTQYF. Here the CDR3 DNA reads TGTGCCTGGAGTCCCAAGCGGGACACAGATACGCAGTATTTT.

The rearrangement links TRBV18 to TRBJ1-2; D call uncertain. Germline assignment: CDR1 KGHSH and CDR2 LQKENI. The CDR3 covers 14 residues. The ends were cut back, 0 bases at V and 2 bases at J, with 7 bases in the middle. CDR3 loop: CASSPPGSNYGYTF. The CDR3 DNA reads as TGTGCCAGCTCACCACCGGGCTCCAACTATGGCTACACCTTC. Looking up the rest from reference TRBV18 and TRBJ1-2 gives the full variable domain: NAGVMQNPRHLVRRRGQEARLRCSPMKGHSHVYWYRQLPEEGLKFMVYLQKENIIDESGMPKERFSAEFPKEGPSILRIQQVVRGDSAAYFCASSPPGSNYGYTFGSGTRLTVV.

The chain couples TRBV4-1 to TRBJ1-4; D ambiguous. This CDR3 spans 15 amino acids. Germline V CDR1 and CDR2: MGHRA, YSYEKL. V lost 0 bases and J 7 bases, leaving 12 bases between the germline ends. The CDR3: CASSQEGRWPEKLFF. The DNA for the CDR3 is TGCGCCAGCAGCCAAGAAGGCAGGTGGCCTGAAAAACTGTTTTTT.

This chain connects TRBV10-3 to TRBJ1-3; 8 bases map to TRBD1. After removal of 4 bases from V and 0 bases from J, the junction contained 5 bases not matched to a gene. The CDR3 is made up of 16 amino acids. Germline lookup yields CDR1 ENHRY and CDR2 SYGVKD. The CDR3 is CAISAGGPTSGNTIYF. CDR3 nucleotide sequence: TGTGCCATCAGTGCAGGGGGCCCTACCTCTGGAAACACCATATATTTT.